The 26 T cell receptor beta chains below come from one sample, sequenced in a study of post-analysis software for immune sequencing data. Study observations and caveats: Included in a set of about 5 TRBV segments more frequent in patients than controls were TRBV5-6, TRBV5-1 and TRBV20-1.

The TCR beta cDNA libraries carried unique molecular identifiers. From the PCR reads, TCRdb called clonotypes with MiXCR, one entry per CDR3 protein. The table includes about 770,000 distinct CDR3 sequences, around 42% detected once. Antigen specificity for these receptors is unknown. Sequenced: blood. All receptors come from a girl aged 10-17 years with multiple sclerosis.

This clonotype has just a few counts. V and J are TRBV2 and TRBJ2-5; 10 nucleotides match TRBD1. Gene TRBJ2-7 matches the end of the DNA better, so the J call may be wrong. CDR1 SNHLY and CDR2 FYNNEI come from the germline V gene. The CDR3 length is 16 residues. The CDR3 spells CASRTVVDRGFNEQYF. CDR3 nucleotides: TGTGCCAGCAGGACCGTTGTGGACAGGGGGTTCAACGAGCAGTACTTC.

This clonotype turned up a few times. The chain links TRBV7-3 to TRBJ2-1, with 9 bases aligning to TRBD2. CDR1 SGHTA and CDR2 FQGTGA come from the germline V gene. Losses at the gene ends were 5 bases for V and 7 bases for J; bases not matched to a gene: 9. The CDR3 is 15 amino acids. Here the CDR3 DNA reads TGTGCCAGCAGCAAAGGGGCTAGCGGGACTAATGAGCAGTTCTTC. Protein product: CASSKGASGTNEQFF.

This clonotype was picked up a small number of times. This rearrangement joins TRBV6-2 or TRBV6-3 to TRBJ2-7, with a possible D match to TRBD1 (5 bases). V lost 6 bases, J lost 2 bases, and 14 bases lay in between. CDR1 is MNHEY, CDR2 SVGEGT, per germline. CDR3 length: 14 residues. This CDR3 reads CASSSGPGPYEQYF. Here the CDR3 DNA reads TGTGCCAGCAGCTCTGGACCAGGGCCCTACGAGCAGTACTTC.

This clonotype has more than one count but fewer than ten. As DNA, the CDR3 is TGTGCCAGCAGTTACTCGAGAACCCCACGGGTGGAAGAACCCTATGGCTACACCTTC. Its translation is CASSYSRTPRVEEPYGYTF. This rearrangement joins TRBV6-5 to TRBJ1-2, with D unresolved. This CDR3 contains 19 residues. The V gene lost 0 bases and the J gene lost 4 bases, with 24 bases spanning the gap. Germline loops: CDR1 MNHEY, CDR2 SVGAGI.

This chain joins TRBV15 and TRBJ2-2; TRBD1 agrees at 10 bases. The junction had 17 bases not matched to a gene; V was cut back by 5 bases and J by 5 bases. Germline CDR1 LNHNV, CDR2 YYDKDF (reference sequence). The CDR3 covers 19 residues. The CDR3 region has the DNA TGTGCCACCAGCCCCTATATGGACAGGGGGGATTGGGGGACCGGGGAGCTGTTTTTT. This translates into CATSPYMDRGDWGTGELFF.

The J gene is TRBJ1-2, the V gene TRBV20-1; a possible D gene is TRBD1 (5 bases). The CDR3 sequence is 17 residues long. Trimming removed 0 bases at V and 3 bases at J, with 20 bases between. Germline assignment: CDR1 DFQATT and CDR2 SNEGSKA (reference sequence). This CDR3 reads CSARDLGDPLYDYGYTF. CDR3 nucleotide sequence: TGCAGTGCTAGAGATCTTGGGGACCCCCTATACGACTATGGCTACACCTTC.

The V and J genes are TRBV6-5 and TRBJ2-7; 8 nucleotides match TRBD1. Germline trimming cut 4 bases from V and 1 base from J; bases unmatched to any gene: 12. Germline CDR1 is MNHEY and CDR2 is SVGAGI. The CDR3 consists of 17 residues. CDR3 bases: TGTGCCAGCAGTTCTGCTGACGGACAGGGCCAGTCCTACGAGCAGTACTTC. Translated, it gives CASSSADGQGQSYEQYF.

The rearrangement joins TRBV7-9 to TRBJ2-5, with a tentative D call TRBD2 (6 bases). There are 16 residues in the CDR3. V was shortened by 5 bases and J by 1 base, with 17 bases between the two germline ends. Germline loops: CDR1 SEHNR, CDR2 FQNEAQ (reference sequence). CDR3 sequence: CASSANRWRAQETQYF. CDR3 coding DNA: TGTGCCAGCAGCGCGAACAGGTGGAGGGCCCAAGAGACCCAGTACTTC.

The rearrangement joins TRBV27 to TRBJ1-5; D unresolved. This CDR3 is built from 12 residues. The germline gives CDR1 MNHEY, CDR2 SMNVEV (reference sequence). Trimming cost V 2 bases and J 10 bases, with 9 bases left between them. The CDR3 protein is CASSLPLGPQHF. The CDR3 DNA is TGTGCCAGCAGTTTACCCTTGGGTCCCCAGCATTTT.

This chain uses TRBV7-2 with TRBJ2-7; the D gene is possibly TRBD1 (5 bases). With 4 bases removed from V and 2 bases from J, the gap between germline ends came to 15 bases. CDR1 is SGHTA and CDR2 is FQGNSA in the germline V gene. This CDR3 is built from 15 residues. The DNA of the CDR3 is TGTGCCAGCAGCTCAGGGAAGGGAAAAGCCTACGAGCAGTACTTC. Translated, it gives CASSSGKGKAYEQYF.

CDR3: CSVVARTQYF. CDR3 coding DNA: TGCAGCGTGGTAGCACGTACGCAGTATTTT. V gene TRBV29-1 combines with J gene TRBJ2-3; D ambiguous. This CDR3 is 10 amino acids long. The V and J ends lost 6 bases and 8 bases respectively, with 9 bases between them. Germline CDR1 SQVTM, CDR2 ANQGSEA.

This clonotype was recorded a few times. The chain uses TRBV7-6 and TRBJ2-3; TRBD2 matches at 8 bases. In germline, CDR1 is SGHVS, CDR2 FNYEAQ. CDR3 length: 14 residues. V was clipped by 6 bases and J by 5 bases; unmatched bases: 7. CDR3 residues: CASRPGGEVDTQYF. The CDR3 DNA follows: TGTGCCAGCAGACCGGGGGGGGAGGTAGATACGCAGTATTTT.

CDR3 nucleotide sequence: TGTGCCAGCAGCCAAGCCTGGCCAAATGAAGCTTTCTTT. This encodes CASSQAWPNEAFF. The chain has TRBV3-1 and TRBJ1-1; D remains unclear. Germline loops: CDR1 LGHDT, CDR2 YNNKEL (reference sequence). The V end was cut by 1 base, the J end by 7 bases, with 10 bases between. CDR3 length equals 13 residues. The full variable domain, with the rest looked up from reference TRBV3-1 and TRBJ1-1, is DTAVSQTPKYLVTQMGNDKSIKCEQNLGHDTMYWYKQDSKKFLKIMFSYNNKELIINETVPNRFSPKSPDKAHLNLHINSLELGDSAVYFCASSQAWPNEAFFGQGTRLTVV.

The chain carries TRBV7-8 and TRBJ2-1; TRBD2 aligns across 7 bases. V was pared by 4 bases and J by 8 bases, with 14 bases of the junction left unmatched. The CDR3 contains 16 residues. The germline CDR1 and CDR2 sequences are SGHVS and FQNEAQ. The CDR3 DNA reads TGTGCCAGCAGCTCCTCGAGAATGGGAGGGCGGGATGAGCAGTTCTTC. Its protein is CASSSSRMGGRDEQFF. The full variable domain, its missing parts supplied by reference TRBV7-8 and TRBJ2-1, is GAGVSQSPRYKVAKRGQDVALRCDPISGHVSLFWYQQALGQGPEFLTYFQNEAQLDKSGLPSDRFFAERPEGSVSTLKIQRTQQEDSAVYLCASSSSRMGGRDEQFFGPGTRLTVL.

The chain couples TRBV9 to TRBJ2-1; a weak D match, TRBD2 (5 bases). With 4 bases removed from V and 8 bases from J, the gap between germline ends came to 10 bases. Germline V CDR1 and CDR2: SGDLS, YYNGEE. CDR3 length equals 12 residues. CDR3 nucleotides: TGTGCCAGCAGCCCCGGGGTGGATGAGCAGTTCTTC. This translates into CASSPGVDEQFF.

The V call is TRBV6-2 or TRBV6-3, the J call TRBJ2-5, with D perhaps TRBD1 or TRBD2 (5 bases each). Near its end, the DNA agrees better with TRBJ2-7, so the J call may be wrong. This CDR3 has 14 amino acids. Germline CDR1 and CDR2: MNHEY and SVGEGT. CDR3 DNA: TGTGCCACTTTAGCCGGGGTGGGACCAGTCGAGCAGTACTTC. This translates into CATLAGVGPVEQYF.

The chain uses TRBV29-1 and TRBJ2-1; 9 bases line up with TRBD2. J lost 0 bases, V lost 5 bases, and 5 bases had no gene match. CDR1 is SQVTM and CDR2 is ANQGSEA in the germline V gene. This CDR3 has 15 amino acids. The CDR3 nucleotides are TGCAGCGTTCCTAGCGGGGTAAGCTCCTACAATGAGCAGTTCTTC. Translated, it gives CSVPSGVSSYNEQFF.

The V and J genes are TRBV10-3 and TRBJ2-3; D perhaps matches TRBD2 (6 bases). Trimming took off 6 bases at V and 4 bases at J, with 11 bases between the two ends. The CDR3 sequence is 13 residues long. Germline V gene data show CDR1 as ENHRY and CDR2 as SYGVKD. CDR3 sequence: CAISELAADTQYF. The CDR3 DNA reads TGTGCCATCAGCGAACTAGCTGCAGATACGCAGTATTTT.

This clonotype has a handful of counts. Germline is not matched at one junction end, which may reflect a read error. The chain combines TRBV29-1 with TRBJ2-7; tentative D call: TRBD1 (6 bases). CDR1 is SQVTM and CDR2 is ANQGSEA in the germline V gene. The CDR3 is made up of 13 amino acids. The CDR3 protein is CSVEDRYSYEQYF. The CDR3 bases are TGCAGCGTAGAAGACAGGTACTCCTACGAGCAGTACTTC.

In this sample, this clonotype turned up a few times. The chain employs TRBV12-3 or TRBV12-4 and TRBJ2-7; TRBD1 agrees at 8 bases. The CDR3 extends over 15 amino acids. The trim removed 2 bases at V and 4 bases at J, leaving 7 bases unmatched. In DNA form, the CDR3 reads TGTGCCAGCAGTTTAATCCGGACAGGGAGTTACGAGCAGTACTTC. It is translated as CASSLIRTGSYEQYF.

The J gene is TRBJ2-2, the V gene TRBV5-1, with TRBD2 matching over 9 bases. Germline CDR1 SGHRS, CDR2 YFSETQ. The ends lost 3 bases at V and 1 base at J; junction bases unmatched: 7. This CDR3 has 17 amino acids. The CDR3 here is CASSSRLAEGNTGELFF. The CDR3 region has the DNA TGCGCCAGCAGCTCTCGACTAGCGGAGGGGAACACCGGGGAGCTGTTTTTT.

J is TRBJ2-3 and V is TRBV4-1; D is ambiguous. V lost 2 bases to trimming and J lost 6 bases, with 12 bases between them. This CDR3 is 14 amino acids long. Germline CDR1 reads MGHRA; CDR2 reads YSYEKL. The CDR3 region is CASSQIPPADTQYF. In DNA, the CDR3 is TGCGCCAGCAGCCAAATACCTCCTGCGGATACGCAGTATTTT.

The V and J genes are TRBV6-6 and TRBJ1-4, with D unclear. Looked up from germline, CDR1 is MNHNY and CDR2 is SVGAGI (reference sequence). The CDR3 sequence is 16 residues long. V shed 5 bases and J shed 0 bases, with 13 bases lying between them. CDR3 nucleotide sequence: TGTGCCAGCAGTCTTCGGATAGCGGCAACTAATGAAAAACTGTTTTTT. Residues: CASSLRIAATNEKLFF.

This clonotype was seen more than once but under ten times. The chain employs TRBV29-1 and TRBJ2-1; D gene unclear. The CDR3 runs to 11 residues. V shed 1 base and J shed 8 bases, with 6 bases lying between them. The germline CDR1 and CDR2 sequences are SQVTM and ANQGSEA. CDR3 in DNA: TGCAGCGTTGAAGGTCGGGATGAGCAGTTCTTC. Protein: CSVEGRDEQFF.

This clonotype came up once. V is TRBV6-2 or TRBV6-3 and J is TRBJ2-7, with 7 positions matching TRBD1. The trim removed 6 bases at V and 2 bases at J, leaving 4 bases unmatched. The length of the CDR3 is 13 residues. Germline V gene sequence: CDR1 MNHEY, CDR2 SVGEGT. CDR3 DNA: TGTGCCAGCAGGGGGACAGCTACCTACGAGCAGTACTTC. Amino acids: CASRGTATYEQYF.

This clonotype was counted only a few times. The chain joins TRBV7-2 to TRBJ2-7, with D maybe TRBD1 (6 bases). The germline CDR1 and CDR2 sequences are SGHTA and FQGNSA. CDR3 length: 15 residues. Trimming took 3 bases from V and 4 from J, leaving 16 bases between them. This chain's CDR3 is CASSFTGTPGYEQYF. CDR3 DNA sequence: TGTGCCAGCAGCTTCACAGGGACCCCAGGGTACGAGCAGTACTTC.